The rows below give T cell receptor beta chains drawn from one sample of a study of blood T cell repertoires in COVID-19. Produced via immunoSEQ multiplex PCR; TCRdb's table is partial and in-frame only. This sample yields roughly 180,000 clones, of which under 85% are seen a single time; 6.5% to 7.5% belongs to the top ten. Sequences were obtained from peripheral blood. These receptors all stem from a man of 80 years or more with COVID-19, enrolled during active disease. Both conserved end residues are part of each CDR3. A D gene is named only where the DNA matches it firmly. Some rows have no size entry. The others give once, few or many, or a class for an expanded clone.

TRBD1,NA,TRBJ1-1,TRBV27,CASRPGGMNTEAFF,TGTGCCAGCAGGCCAGGGGGGATGAACACTGAAGCTTTCTTT
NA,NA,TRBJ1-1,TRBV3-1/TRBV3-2,CASRQGALSEAFF,TGTGCCAGCAGACAAGGGGCACTTTCTGAAGCTTTCTTT
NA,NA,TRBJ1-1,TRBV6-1,CASSERGRPNTEAFF,TGTGCCAGCAGTGAAAGAGGCAGACCGAACACTGAAGCTTTCTTT
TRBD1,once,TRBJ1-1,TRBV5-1,CASSWDRMNTEAFF,TGCGCCAGCAGCTGGGACAGGATGAACACTGAAGCTTTCTTT
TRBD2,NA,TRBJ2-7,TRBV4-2,CASSQDAAGGRMGEQYF,TGTGCCAGCAGCCAAGATGCGGCGGGGGGGCGAATGGGCGAGCAGTACTTC
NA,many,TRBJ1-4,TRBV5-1,CASSLLRGPNEKLFF,TGCGCCAGCAGCTTGTTAAGGGGCCCTAATGAAAAACTGTTTTTT
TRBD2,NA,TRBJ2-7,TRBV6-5,CASSRLAVIYEQYF,TGTGCCAGCAGCCGACTAGCGGTAATCTACGAGCAGTACTTC
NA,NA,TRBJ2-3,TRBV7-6,CASSLAPRGLTDTQYF,TGTGCCAGCAGCTTAGCCCCCCGCGGCCTCACAGATACGCAGTATTTT
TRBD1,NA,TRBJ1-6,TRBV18,CASSHGTGDSPLHF,TGTGCCAGCTCACACGGAACAGGGGACTCACCCCTCCACTTT
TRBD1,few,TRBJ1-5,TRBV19,CASTHSRDSTAQHF,TGTGCCAGTACCCATAGCCGGGACAGTACCGCCCAGCATTTT
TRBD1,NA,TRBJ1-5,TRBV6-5,CASSIQGGGQPQHF,TGTGCCAGCAGTATTCAGGGGGGCGGTCAGCCCCAGCATTTT
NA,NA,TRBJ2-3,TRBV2,CASNKGRTDTQYF,TGTGCCAGCAACAAGGGGCGCACAGATACGCAGTATTTT
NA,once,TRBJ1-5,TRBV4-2,CASSQEQDSNQPQHF,TGTGCCAGCAGCCAAGAACAAGATAGCAATCAGCCCCAGCATTTT
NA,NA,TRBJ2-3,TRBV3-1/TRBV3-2,CASSPRGTAPSTDTQYF,TGTGCCAGCAGCCCTCGGGGGACGGCTCCTAGCACAGATACGCAGTATTTT
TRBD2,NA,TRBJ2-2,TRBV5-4,CASSLRPRGVQSRELFF,TGTGCCAGCAGCTTAAGACCGCGGGGGGTTCAGTCTCGGGAGCTGTTTTTT
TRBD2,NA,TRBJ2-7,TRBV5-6,CASSWMTSGYSYEQYF,TGTGCCAGCAGCTGGATGACTAGCGGGTACTCCTACGAGCAGTACTTC
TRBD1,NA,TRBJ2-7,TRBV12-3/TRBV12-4,CASSRNRGYEQYF,TGTGCCAGCAGTCGGAACAGGGGCTACGAGCAGTACTTC
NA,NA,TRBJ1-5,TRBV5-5,CASSSLQGGNQPQHF,TGTGCCAGCAGCTCACTCCAGGGTGGGAATCAGCCCCAGCATTTT
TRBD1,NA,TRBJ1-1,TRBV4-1,CASSRERDRLNTEAFF,TGCGCCAGCAGCCGGGAAAGGGACAGATTGAACACTGAAGCTTTCTTT
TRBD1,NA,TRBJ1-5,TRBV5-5,CASSSPDRGVNQPQHF,TGTGCCAGCAGCTCTCCGGACAGGGGCGTCAATCAGCCCCAGCATTTT
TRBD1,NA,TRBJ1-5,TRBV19,CASSAGTAKLQPQHF,TGTGCCAGTAGTGCTGGGACAGCCAAGCTTCAGCCCCAGCATTTT
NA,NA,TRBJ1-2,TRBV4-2,CASSQDRGGGYTF,TGTGCCAGCAGCCAAGATCGGGGGGGTGGCTACACCTTC
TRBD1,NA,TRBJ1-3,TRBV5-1,CGRDSWAGNTIYF,TGTGGTAGGGACAGCTGGGCTGGAAACACCATATATTTT
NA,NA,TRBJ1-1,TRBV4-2,CASSQDFRGPQF,TGTGCCAGCAGCCAAGATTTCCGAGGCCCTCAATTT
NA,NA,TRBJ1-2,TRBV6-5,CASSYQGSYGYTF,TGTGCCAGCAGTTACCAGGGTAGCTATGGCTACACCTTC
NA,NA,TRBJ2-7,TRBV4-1,CASSQGGKGGSYEQYF,TGCGCCAGCAGCCAAGGTGGGAAAGGAGGGTCCTACGAGCAGTACTTC
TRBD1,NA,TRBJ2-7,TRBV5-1,CASSSGQGSSYEQYF,TGCGCCAGCAGCTCCGGACAGGGCAGCTCCTACGAGCAGTACTTC
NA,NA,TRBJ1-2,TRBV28,CASSNPGLGGGGYTF,TGTGCCAGCAGCAACCCCGGACTGGGTGGAGGCGGCTACACCTTC
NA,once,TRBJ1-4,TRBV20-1,CSARALEKLFF,TGCAGTGCTAGGGCCCTCGAAAAACTGTTTTTT
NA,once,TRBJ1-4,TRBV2,CASSRGRANEKLFF,TGTGCCAGCAGCCGGGGGAGGGCTAATGAAAAACTGTTTTTT
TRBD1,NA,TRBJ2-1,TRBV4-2,CASSHRQGASSEQFF,TGTGCCAGCAGTCACCGACAGGGGGCTAGTAGTGAGCAGTTCTTC